This T cell receptor (beta chain) is from a study of response to subunit inactivated influenza vaccine. The CDR3 extends over 15 amino acids. Germline-derived CDR1 and CDR2 are SGHRS and YFSETQ. The V and J ends lost 7 bases and 0 bases, in that order; junction bases with no gene match: 9. TCRdb processed the RT-PCR reads anew with MiXCR; each CDR3 protein has one entry. This table has roughly 500,000 distinct CDR3 sequences, about 17% appearing once. A few counts support this clonotype. This receptor was identified in a man between 45 and 75 years old who received an inactivated influenza vaccine. The material sequenced was CD4+ T cells sorted from PBMCs, taken about 23 months after vaccination. The chain links TRBV5-1 to TRBJ1-1; TRBD1 aligns across 7 bases. DNA of the CDR3: TGCGCCAGCCAGTGGACAGGCAACATGAACACTGAAGCTTTCTTT. Protein product: CASQWTGNMNTEAFF.